Listed below are T cell receptor beta chains from one sample, sequenced in a study of blood T cells in healthy people across ages. Each CDR3 protein is one row after TCRdb ran MiXCR on the 5' RACE reads. The sample yields 1.6 million or so distinct CDR3 sequences, 30% to 35% seen once. What was sequenced was blood. The receptors were gathered from a woman in her 30s in good health. Both conserved end residues are part of each CDR3. A D gene is named only where the DNA matches it firmly. Only some rows state a clone size, as once, few, many or a class for expanded clones.

d_call: NA; clone_size: NA; v_call: TRBV20-1; j_call: TRBJ1-5; cdr3_aa: CSARLRRNQPQHF; cdr3_nt: TGCAGTGCTAGACTACGAAGAAATCAGCCCCAGCATTTT
d_call: TRBD2; clone_size: few; v_call: TRBV20-1; j_call: TRBJ2-1; cdr3_aa: CSASGLAGAHNEQFF; cdr3_nt: TGCAGTGCCTCGGGACTAGCGGGAGCCCACAATGAGCAGTTCTTC
d_call: NA; clone_size: few; v_call: TRBV7-2; j_call: TRBJ2-3; cdr3_aa: CASSLASTGMTDTQYF; cdr3_nt: TGTGCCAGCAGCTTAGCTAGTACAGGGATGACAGATACGCAGTATTTT
d_call: NA; clone_size: few; v_call: TRBV5-4; j_call: TRBJ2-1; cdr3_aa: CASIVLGSDGSYNEQFF; cdr3_nt: TGTGCCAGCATCGTCCTGGGTAGCGATGGCTCCTACAATGAGCAGTTCTTC
d_call: NA; clone_size: NA; v_call: TRBV5-1; j_call: TRBJ1-2; cdr3_aa: CASSLTFSGGYTF; cdr3_nt: TGCGCCAGCAGCTTAACCTTCTCGGGAGGCTACACCTTC
d_call: TRBD1; clone_size: few; v_call: TRBV6-5; j_call: TRBJ1-2; cdr3_aa: CASSLRDRASGYTF; cdr3_nt: TGTGCCAGCAGCCTCCGGGACAGGGCCTCTGGCTACACCTTC
d_call: TRBD2; clone_size: NA; v_call: TRBV4-1; j_call: TRBJ2-1; cdr3_aa: CASSQVILAGGEQFF; cdr3_nt: TGCGCCAGCAGCCAAGTTATACTAGCGGGAGGTGAGCAGTTCTTC
d_call: TRBD1; clone_size: few; v_call: TRBV18; j_call: TRBJ2-4; cdr3_aa: CASSPLGTGLIQYF; cdr3_nt: TGTGCCAGCTCACCTCTTGGGACAGGTCTCATTCAGTACTTC
d_call: TRBD1; clone_size: NA; v_call: TRBV9; j_call: TRBJ2-1; cdr3_aa: CASSARDRFYNEQFF; cdr3_nt: TGTGCCAGCAGCGCCCGGGACAGATTCTACAATGAGCAGTTCTTC
d_call: TRBD2; clone_size: few; v_call: TRBV11-2; j_call: TRBJ2-1; cdr3_aa: CASSLAGLEYEQFF; cdr3_nt: TGTGCCAGCAGCTTAGCGGGACTAGAATATGAGCAGTTCTTC
d_call: NA; clone_size: many; v_call: TRBV12-5; j_call: TRBJ1-2; cdr3_aa: CASAQDSLGLYGYTF; cdr3_nt: TGTGCTAGTGCCCAAGACAGCCTGGGGCTCTATGGCTACACCTTC
d_call: TRBD1; clone_size: NA; v_call: TRBV7-9; j_call: TRBJ1-4; cdr3_aa: CASSLGGQWYEKLFF; cdr3_nt: TGTGCCAGCAGCTTAGGGGGACAGTGGTACGAAAAACTGTTTTTT
d_call: NA; clone_size: once; v_call: TRBV6-5; j_call: TRBJ1-2; cdr3_aa: CASSYGRWNYGYTF; cdr3_nt: TGTGCCAGCAGTTACGGGCGGTGGAACTATGGCTACACCTTC
d_call: TRBD1; clone_size: NA; v_call: TRBV24-1; j_call: TRBJ2-7; cdr3_aa: CATSDPGQREQYF; cdr3_nt: TGTGCCACCAGTGATCCGGGACAGCGCGAGCAGTACTTC
d_call: NA; clone_size: few; v_call: TRBV20-1; j_call: TRBJ2-5; cdr3_aa: CSAGLDGYQETQYF; cdr3_nt: TGCAGTGCGGGGCTTGACGGCTACCAAGAGACCCAGTACTTC
d_call: NA; clone_size: few; v_call: TRBV15; j_call: TRBJ2-3; cdr3_aa: CATNQRDSTDTQYF; cdr3_nt: TGTGCCACCAACCAGAGGGATTCCACAGATACGCAGTATTTT
d_call: NA; clone_size: NA; v_call: TRBV14; j_call: TRBJ2-6; cdr3_aa: CASSQARTDGANVLTF; cdr3_nt: TGTGCCAGCAGCCAAGCTAGGACAGATGGGGCCAACGTCCTGACTTTC
d_call: NA; clone_size: few; v_call: TRBV5-1; j_call: TRBJ2-3; cdr3_aa: CASSSGQPRGDTQYF; cdr3_nt: TGCGCCAGCAGCTCCGGACAGCCTAGAGGAGATACGCAGTATTTT
d_call: NA; clone_size: many; v_call: TRBV10-3; j_call: TRBJ1-2; cdr3_aa: CAISGLQGGGYTF; cdr3_nt: TGTGCCATCAGTGGCTTACAGGGTGGCGGCTACACCTTC
d_call: TRBD2; clone_size: NA; v_call: TRBV13; j_call: TRBJ2-1; cdr3_aa: CANSLAASGAGNEQFF; cdr3_nt: TGTGCCAACAGCTTAGCGGCTAGCGGGGCCGGCAATGAGCAGTTCTTC
d_call: NA; clone_size: many; v_call: TRBV4-1; j_call: TRBJ1-2; cdr3_aa: CASSQALPFNYGYTF; cdr3_nt: TGCGCCAGCAGCCAAGCTCTCCCCTTTAACTATGGCTACACCTTC
d_call: NA; clone_size: few; v_call: TRBV18; j_call: TRBJ2-3; cdr3_aa: CASSPGQSDTQYF; cdr3_nt: TGTGCCAGCTCACCGGGGCAGTCAGATACGCAGTATTTT
d_call: NA; clone_size: NA; v_call: TRBV3-1; j_call: TRBJ2-7; cdr3_aa: CASRKDPLREQYF; cdr3_nt: TGTGCCAGCAGAAAGGACCCTCTCCGCGAGCAGTACTTC
d_call: NA; clone_size: NA; v_call: TRBV2; j_call: TRBJ2-1; cdr3_aa: CASSEAVGEQFF; cdr3_nt: TGTGCCAGCAGTGAAGCCGTGGGGGAGCAGTTCTTC